Listed here is a single T cell receptor (beta chain). Germline-derived CDR1 and CDR2 are MGHDK and SYGVNS. The CDR3 covers 13 residues. V lost 6 bases and J 0 bases, leaving 6 bases between the germline ends. Negative isolation was applied to CD8+ and CD4+ T cells, and FACS enrichment was applied to TEMRA cells. Reverse transcription of about 0.45 to 1 ug RNA was carried out with random hexamers. TCRdb analysed the immunoSEQ multiplex PCR reads with MiXCR anew, one entry per CDR3 protein. The table shows tens of thousands of distinct CDR3 sequences, with roughly 95% occurring only once. This sample is part of a study of CD8 T cells in Susac syndrome.

Material: CD4+ T cells from PBMCs. The genes are TRBV25-1 and TRBJ1-3; D call uncertain. The sequence came from a human donor with multiple sclerosis. Here the CDR3 DNA reads TGTGCCAGCAGCCCGACCTCTGGAAACACCATATATTTT. Its translation is CASSPTSGNTIYF. The whole variable domain, remainder taken from reference TRBV25-1 and TRBJ1-3, is EADIYQTPRYLVIGTGKKITLECSQTMGHDKMYWYQQDPGMELHLIHYSYGVNSTEKGDLSSESTVSRIRTEHFPLTLESARPSHTSQYLCASSPTSGNTIYFGEGSWLTVV.